There are a few counts of the clone carrying this T cell receptor (beta chain). Patients aged 18 to 65 with hyperthyroidism were newly diagnosed, with duration under 2 months. Uncontrolled infection, other autoimmune disease, pregnancy or lactation excluded patients. Progressors' blood was drawn at hyperthyroidism diagnosis, before ophthalmopathy symptoms. The entry originates in a study of T cells in Graves' hyperthyroidism and ophthalmopathy. Amplification targeted TCR beta CDR3 regions from RNA transcripts. Using the HTBI primer set, a first-round RT-PCR was run on the TCR CDR3. TCRdb passed the multiplex PCR reads through MiXCR, listing each CDR3 protein once. The table lists roughly 580,000 distinct CDR3 sequences, 14% of them singletons, with roughly 5.5% in the top ten. CDR1 and CDR2 from the germline V gene are DFQATT and SNEGSKA (reference sequence). The junction had 17 bases not matched to a gene; V was cut back by 5 bases and J by 5 bases. The CDR3 has 17 residues.

This chain joins TRBV20-1 and TRBJ2-5, with 10 bases aligning to TRBD2. Sequences were obtained from blood. The clonotype originates from a woman in her 30s with Graves' hyperthyroidism that later progressed to Graves' ophthalmopathy. Here the CDR3 DNA reads TGCAGTGCTGAGCGAGGCCCTAGCGGGAGAGTTTGGGAGACCCAGTACTTC. As protein: CSAERGPSGRVWETQYF.